These 10 T cell receptor beta chains share one sample of origin, sequenced in a study of blood T cell repertoires in COVID-19. Libraries were prepared by immunoSEQ multiplex PCR; TCRdb keeps only in-frame clonotypes and omits some of them. This repertoire shows about 99,000 clones, 79% found once; its top ten account for 15% to 20%. The sequenced material came from peripheral blood. Receptors were obtained from a woman older than 75 with active or convalescent COVID-19.

This chain joins TRBV11-2 and TRBJ2-5; D may be TRBD1 (6 bases). CDR3 length: 15 amino acids. The V gene lost 5 bases and the J gene lost 4 bases, with 17 bases spanning the gap. Germline assignment: CDR1 SGHAT and CDR2 FQNNGV. The chain's CDR3 is CASSGRLQGRETQYF. The CDR3 DNA sequence: TGTGCCAGCAGCGGAAGGTTACAGGGCCGAGAGACCCAGTACTTC.

V is TRBV7-6 and J is TRBJ2-7; the match to TRBD2 covers 13 bases. This CDR3 comprises 15 residues. V lost 5 bases to trimming and J lost 3 bases; unmatched junction nucleotides: 4. Germline CDR1 is SGHVS and CDR2 is FNYEAQ. The chain's CDR3 is CASSPRTSGGYEQYF. The CDR3 nucleotides read TGTGCCAGCAGCCCTCGGACTAGCGGGGGCTACGAGCAGTACTTC.

This clone was observed a single time. The chain links TRBV7-6 to TRBJ1-1; D unclear. The CDR3 consists of 14 residues. The germline gives CDR1 SGHVS, CDR2 FNYEAQ. Trimming took off 5 bases at V and 2 bases at J, with 12 bases between the two ends. The CDR3 sequence is CASSREPQNTEAFF. Written as DNA, the CDR3 is TGTGCCAGCAGCCGGGAGCCTCAAAACACTGAAGCTTTCTTT.

The V gene is TRBV28, the J gene TRBJ2-7, with TRBD2 as a possible D gene (6 bases). The CDR3 has 14 residues. Trimming removed 5 bases at V and 2 bases at J, with 13 bases between. Germline assignment: CDR1 MDHEN and CDR2 SYDVKM. DNA of the CDR3: TGTGCCAGCAGTCCTACGGGCGGGACCTACGAGCAGTACTTC. This sequence encodes CASSPTGGTYEQYF. Full variable domain (missing parts from reference TRBV28 and TRBJ2-7): DVKVTQSSRYLVKRTGEKVFLECVQDMDHENMFWYRQDPGLGLRLIYFSYDVKMKEKGDIPEGYSVSREKKERFSLILESASTNQTSMYLCASSPTGGTYEQYFGPGTRLTVT.

The chain employs TRBV6-6 and TRBJ2-1; 8 bases line up with TRBD2. V gave up 10 bases and J gave up 8 bases; unmatched junction bases: 10. CDR3 size: 13 residues. Germline V gene sequence: CDR1 MNHNY, CDR2 SVGAGI (reference sequence). CDR3 bases: TGTGCCACCATCGGGGGGGATAGGGATGAGCAGTTCTTC. Its translation is CATIGGDRDEQFF.

There are a few counts of this clone. The chain links TRBV10-1 to TRBJ2-1; TRBD2 aligns across 9 bases. CDR3 length equals 19 residues. V lost 0 bases, J lost 4 bases, and 13 bases stayed unmatched. The germline gives CDR1 WNHNN, CDR2 SYGVQD (reference sequence). The CDR3 DNA sequence: TGCGCCAGCAGTGAGTCGAGGTTTAGCGGGAGATGGGCGTACAATGAGCAGTTCTTC. Translation: CASSESRFSGRWAYNEQFF.

This clone was observed at least ten times. This chain joins TRBV27 and TRBJ2-1; 8 nucleotides agree with TRBD1. Germline V CDR1 and CDR2: MNHEY, SMNVEV (reference sequence). This CDR3 region has 14 residues. Unmatched junction bases numbered 5, after V lost 5 bases and J lost 5 bases. The CDR3 spells CASSIRTGNNEQFF. CDR3 bases: TGTGCCAGCAGTATAAGGACAGGGAACAATGAGCAGTTCTTC.

The chain has TRBV9 and TRBJ1-5; tentative D call: TRBD1 (5 bases). CDR1 is SGDLS, CDR2 YYNGEE, per germline. V was trimmed by 3 bases and J by 3 bases, leaving 10 bases between them. The CDR3 contains 14 residues. CDR3 loop: CASSGGDFNQPQHF. DNA of the CDR3: TGTGCCAGCAGCGGAGGGGACTTCAATCAGCCCCAGCATTTT.

This chain links TRBV9 with TRBJ2-1, with 10 nucleotides matching TRBD2. The CDR3 extends over 14 amino acids. Germline CDR1 is SGDLS and CDR2 is YYNGEE. Trimming cost V 2 bases and J 9 bases; bases outside gene matches: 5. CDR3 DNA sequence: TGTGCCAGCAGCGTGGGTCTAGCGGGAGTTGAGCAGTTCTTC. Amino acid sequence: CASSVGLAGVEQFF.

This clone occurred a few times. The rearrangement joins TRBV6-1 to TRBJ2-7; TRBD1 aligns across 12 bases. Germline V gives CDR1 MNHNS, CDR2 SASEGT. V lost 3 bases to trimming and J lost 3 bases; unmatched junction nucleotides: 3. The CDR3 contains 15 residues. The CDR3 region has the DNA TGTGCCAGCAGTGAGGGGACAGGGGGCTTCTACGAGCAGTACTTC. This translates into CASSEGTGGFYEQYF.